What follows are 22 T cell receptor beta chains derived from one specimen sequenced in a study of shared clonotypes between healthy human individuals. Assay used: immunoSEQ multiplex PCR; TCRdb lists only in-frame clones, some missing. The sample has about 2.3 million clones; more than 85% are singletons. Sequencing was carried out using naive CD4+ T cells from PBMCs. Subset meaning: CD45RA+ positively selected. The receptors were gathered from a man between 18 and 35 years old in good health. Some clones in this sample may be carry-over from other donors' samples.

To note about this clone: The sample holds other DNA sequences that translate to the same CDR3. The chain employs TRBV2 and TRBJ2-7; D is ambiguous. Germline assignment: CDR1 SNHLY and CDR2 FYNNEI. V gave up 2 bases and J gave up 4 bases, with 6 bases separating them. CDR3 length equals 12 residues. The CDR3 is CASSESSYEQYF. The CDR3 nucleotides are TGTGCCAGCAGTGAATCTTCATACGAGCAGTACTTC.

With respect to this clone: Other DNA sequences of this sample code for an identical CDR3. The rearrangement links TRBV5-1 to TRBJ1-3, with D hard to call. The length of the CDR3 is 15 residues. Germline CDR1 reads SGHRS; CDR2 reads YFSETQ. V lost 0 bases, J lost 0 bases, and 7 bases lay in between. CDR3 DNA sequence: TGCGCCAGCAGCTTGGGTAGCGGCTCTGGAAACACCATATATTTT. It codes for CASSLGSGSGNTIYF.

The CDR3 loop reads CASSWDRGRANEKLFF. The CDR3 DNA reads TGTGCCAGCAGTTGGGACAGGGGACGAGCTAATGAAAAACTGTTTTTT. The J gene is TRBJ1-4, the V gene TRBV27; 10 bases match TRBD1. Germline V gene lookup returns CDR1 MNHEY and CDR2 SMNVEV (reference sequence). The CDR3 runs to 16 residues. J was trimmed by 3 bases and V by 4 bases; bases with no gene match: 5.

This chain connects TRBV28 to TRBJ2-3; D is unresolved. V gave up 8 bases and J gave up 5 bases, with 11 bases separating them. CDR1 and CDR2 (germline): MDHEN, SYDVKM. The CDR3 totals 12 residues. The CDR3 here is CASGARGDTQYF. CDR3 in DNA: TGTGCCAGCGGAGCTCGAGGAGATACGCAGTATTTT.

This rearrangement joins TRBV28 to TRBJ1-2; unclear D gene. The CDR3 is 16 residues long. V was clipped by 6 bases and J by 2 bases, with 19 bases between them. Germline V gene sequence: CDR1 MDHEN, CDR2 SYDVKM. In nucleotides, the CDR3 is TGTGCCAGCAGCACTGTGGTTGAGGACGGGAACTATGGCTACACCTTC. This encodes CASSTVVEDGNYGYTF.

The rearrangement joins TRBV10-3 to TRBJ2-3; 13 bases map to TRBD2. The CDR3 runs to 16 residues. CDR1 ENHRY and CDR2 SYGVKD come from the germline V gene. The V segment lost 5 bases and the J segment 0 bases; nucleotides outside the gene matches: 2. CDR3 bases: TGTGCCATCAGTCCGGGACTAGCGGGGAGCACAGATACGCAGTATTTT. Residues: CAISPGLAGSTDTQYF.

This clone appeared a few times. The V call is TRBV30, the J call TRBJ1-2; 7 nucleotides align to TRBD1. CDR3 length: 12 amino acids. Germline V gene lookup returns CDR1 GTSNPN and CDR2 SVGIG (reference sequence). V trimming: 1 base; J trimming: 4 bases; junction bases outside the gene matches: 0. CDR3 coding DNA: TGTGCCTGGAGTGGACAGGGCTATGGCTACACCTTC. Protein sequence: CAWSGQGYGYTF. Full variable domain (missing parts from reference TRBV30 and TRBJ1-2): SQTIHQWPATLVQPVGSPLSLECTVEGTSNPNLYWYRQAAGRGLQLLFYSVGIGQISSEVPQNLSASRPQDRQFILSSKKLLLSDSGFYLCAWSGQGYGYTFGSGTRLTVV.

In regard to this clone: The same CDR3 is also encoded by other DNA sequences in this sample. V and J are TRBV28 and TRBJ2-2, with D uncertain. Germline CDR1 MDHEN, CDR2 SYDVKM. The V end was cut by 2 bases, the J end by 6 bases, with 7 bases between. The CDR3 has 13 residues. CDR3 DNA sequence: TGTGCCAGCAGTTTACGTGTCCCCGGGGAGCTGTTTTTT. Its translation: CASSLRVPGELFF.

V is TRBV6-6 and J is TRBJ1-3; 11 bases match TRBD1. The trim removed 5 bases at V and 2 bases at J, leaving 2 bases unmatched. Germline V gives CDR1 MNHNY, CDR2 SVGAGI (reference sequence). The CDR3 spans 15 residues. The CDR3 DNA sequence: TGTGCCAGCAGTAAGGACAGGGGGCCTGGAAACACCATATATTTT. This translates into CASSKDRGPGNTIYF.

The rearrangement links TRBV28 to TRBJ2-3; no firm D call. The CDR3 is 15 residues long. Germline V gene lookup returns CDR1 MDHEN and CDR2 SYDVKM. V was shortened by 4 bases and J by 2 bases, with 13 bases between the two germline ends. The CDR3 protein is CASSSTGVHTDTQYF. The CDR3 nucleotides are TGTGCCAGCAGTTCGACCGGCGTGCACACAGATACGCAGTATTTT.

This clone was found a few times. This sequence joins TRBV6-5 and TRBJ1-5; D remains ambiguous. Per germline, CDR1 MNHEY and CDR2 SVGAGI. The CDR3 length is 14 residues. Trimming removed 7 bases from V and 0 bases from J, with 10 bases in between. The CDR3 sequence is CASMGGSSNQPQHF. The CDR3 DNA reads TGTGCCAGCATGGGTGGTTCTAGCAATCAGCCCCAGCATTTT.

The chain is built from TRBV11-3 and TRBJ2-5; D is tentatively TRBD1 or TRBD2 (7 bases each). Germline CDR1 reads SGHNT; CDR2 reads YENEEA. V shed 5 bases and J shed 3 bases, with 16 bases lying between them. This CDR3 has 15 amino acids. The CDR3 sequence: CASSRGDSLKETQYF. Here the CDR3 DNA reads TGTGCCAGCAGCCGGGGGGACAGCCTGAAAGAGACCCAGTACTTC.

The chain links TRBV7-7 to TRBJ2-2, with TRBD2 as a possible D gene (5 bases). Deletions cut 5 bases from V and 5 bases from J, with 18 bases between. The CDR3 loop spans 16 amino acids. CDR1 and CDR2 from the germline V gene are SSHAT and FNYEAQ (reference sequence). Here the CDR3 reads CASSATATPGTGELFF. In DNA, the CDR3 is TGTGCCAGCAGCGCTACGGCAACTCCGGGGACCGGGGAGCTGTTTTTT. The full variable domain, rest sourced from reference TRBV7-7 and TRBJ2-2, is GAGVSQSPRYKVTKRGQDVTLRCDPISSHATLYWYQQALGQGPEFLTYFNYEAQPDKSGLPSDRFSAERPEGSISTLTIQRTEQRDSAMYRCASSATATPGTGELFFGEGSRLTVL.

The chain has TRBV28 and TRBJ2-7; tentative D call: TRBD2 (5 bases). Germline V gene data show CDR1 as MDHEN and CDR2 as SYDVKM. This CDR3 has 11 amino acids. Trimming stripped 6 bases from V and 11 bases from J, with 14 bases between. In DNA form, the CDR3 reads TGTGCCAGCAGAGGACGGACTCGGGAGTACTTC. Translated, it gives CASRGRTREYF.

The chain is built from TRBV30 and TRBJ1-2; 7 nucleotides match TRBD1. Germline V lookup: CDR1 GTSNPN, CDR2 SVGIG (reference sequence). V shed 2 bases and J 4 bases; nucleotides not matched to a gene: 10. The CDR3 loop spans 15 amino acids. This CDR3 is CAWSFGTAYLYGYTF. The DNA of the CDR3 is TGTGCCTGGAGTTTCGGGACAGCTTACCTCTATGGCTACACCTTC.

On this clone itself: Other nucleotide sequences from this sample produce the same CDR3. The chain links TRBV7-9 to TRBJ1-1; 9 bases line up with TRBD1. Germline trimming cut 5 bases from V and 1 base from J; bases unmatched to any gene: 2. This CDR3 is 14 amino acids long. Per the germline V gene, CDR1 is SEHNR and CDR2 is FQNEAQ (reference sequence). CDR3 sequence (DNA): TGTGCCAGCAGCACGGGACAGGGGAACACTGAAGCTTTCTTT. Translated: CASSTGQGNTEAFF. Full variable domain (missing parts from reference TRBV7-9 and TRBJ1-1): DTGVSQNPRHKITKRGQNVTFRCDPISEHNRLYWYRQTLGQGPEFLTYFQNEAQLEKSRLLSDRFSAERPKGSFSTLEIQRTEQGDSAMYLCASSTGQGNTEAFFGQGTRLTVV.

The chain recombines TRBV19 with TRBJ1-1; D unresolved. Germline values: CDR1 LNHDA, CDR2 SQIVND (reference sequence). The length of the CDR3 is 15 residues. Trimming took 7 bases from V and 3 from J, leaving 18 bases between them. The CDR3 region is CASTTTAGGDTEAFF. The DNA of the CDR3 is TGTGCCAGTACTACCACGGCCGGCGGTGACACTGAAGCTTTCTTT.

This clone was counted a single time. The chain carries TRBV9 and TRBJ2-5; D may correspond to TRBD1 or TRBD2 (6 bases each). The CDR3 totals 17 residues. Germline V gene data show CDR1 as SGDLS and CDR2 as YYNGEE. Trimming left V 4 bases short and J 2 bases short, with 21 bases between. The CDR3 DNA reads as TGTGCCAGCAGCCGGACAGAGCTAGGGGCGGGACAAGAGACCCAGTACTTC. Amino acids: CASSRTELGAGQETQYF.

The chain is built from TRBV7-3 and TRBJ2-7, with D hard to call. Germline V gene data show CDR1 as SGHTA and CDR2 as FQGTGA. This CDR3 is 13 amino acids long. Trimming shortened V by 1 base and J by 6 bases, and 10 bases separated the two germline ends. The CDR3 sequence is CASSLIRSGEQYF. DNA for the CDR3: TGTGCCAGCAGCTTAATTCGGTCTGGCGAGCAGTACTTC.

V gene TRBV6-6 combines with J gene TRBJ2-7, with 7 bases lining up with TRBD2. From germline, CDR1 is MNHNY and CDR2 SVGAGI (reference sequence). The CDR3 runs 13 residues. J was trimmed by 6 bases and V by 6 bases; bases with no gene match: 8. Here the CDR3 reads CASRLKGGSEQYF. The CDR3, as DNA: TGTGCCAGCAGGCTAAAGGGAGGGAGCGAGCAGTACTTC.

The rearrangement links TRBV12-5 to TRBJ1-2, with 7 bases identical to TRBD1. This CDR3 spans 13 amino acids. Per germline, CDR1 LGHNT and CDR2 FRNRAP. V lost 1 base and J lost 6; bases outside the gene matches: 2. CDR3 amino acids: CASGLATGDGYTF. The CDR3 bases are TGTGCTAGTGGTTTGGCCACAGGGGATGGCTACACCTTC.

In the case of this clone: Other DNA sequences in this specimen translate into the identical CDR3. V is TRBV6-5 and J is TRBJ2-7; 8 nucleotides align to TRBD2. J lost 2 bases, V lost 6 bases, and 3 bases had no gene match. Germline V gene sequence: CDR1 MNHEY, CDR2 SVGAGI. The length of the CDR3 is 13 residues. As DNA, the CDR3 is TGTGCCAGCAGAACTAGCGGAACCTACGAGCAGTACTTC. It codes for CASRTSGTYEQYF.